This TCR beta chain was identified in a study of cytomegalovirus exposure and HLA in healthy donors. About this clone: The antigen remains unidentified.

The CDR3 loop spans 15 amino acids. Germline assignment: CDR1 SGDLS and CDR2 YYNGEE. J gave up 4 bases and V 4 bases, and 6 bases lay outside the gene matches. The PCR contained 60 Vbeta and 13 Jbeta primers. TCRdb keeps only in-frame clones here, not all; method: immunoSEQ multiplex PCR. Of about 180,000 clones listed, 77% are singletons. General observations from the study: In the analysis, some V segments, TRBV6-2 and TRBV6-3 included, were excluded as indistinguishable. The study put around 180 TCR beta chains on its list as cytomegalovirus-associated. Among immune exposure information, only CMV serostatus was available.

The sequencing input was PBMCs. This sequence joins TRBV9 and TRBJ2-7; 12 bases agree with TRBD2. The receptor was isolated from a woman aged 55-70 years in good health and CMV-seropositive. The CDR3: CASSPGLAGYYEQYF. The CDR3 DNA follows: TGTGCCAGCAGCCCCGGACTAGCGGGGTATTACGAGCAGTACTTC.